These 24 T cell receptor beta chains came from one sample sequenced in a study of T cells after yellow fever vaccination. TCRdb reprocessed the 5' RACE reads with MiXCR, giving one entry per CDR3 protein. The table lists fewer than 350,000 distinct CDR3 sequences, less than 4.5% of them singletons, with about a quarter in the top ten. The sample was PBMCs, taken on the day of the yellow fever booster vaccination. The origin of the receptors is a man between 18 and 29 years old who received the YFV17D yellow fever vaccine.

J is TRBJ2-7 and V is TRBV12-3 or TRBV12-4; the D is unclear. The CDR3 covers 14 residues. Deletions cut 5 bases from V and 2 bases from J, with 13 bases between. CDR3 coding DNA: TGTGCCAGCAGTCGACCTGAAGTTCCCTACGAGCAGTACGTC. It encodes CASSRPEVPYEQYV.

The V gene is TRBV20-1, the J gene TRBJ1-5, with 7 nucleotides matching TRBD1. CDR3 length: 15 residues. Germline V CDR1 and CDR2: DFQATT, SNEGSKA (reference sequence). The J segment lost 4 bases and the V segment lost 1 base, leaving 7 bases of the junction unmatched. CDR3 DNA sequence: TGCAGTGCTAGAGTCCCGGGACAGTGGAATCAGCCCCAGCATTTT. It translates to CSARVPGQWNQPQHF.

This clonotype has more than one count but fewer than ten. The chain carries TRBV4-3 and TRBJ2-1; 8 bases fit TRBD2. CDR3 size: 16 residues. J lost 0 bases, V lost 4 bases, and 5 bases had no gene match. Per germline, CDR1 LGHNA and CDR2 YSLEER. CDR3 nucleotides: TGCGCCAGCAGCCGCGGACTAGCCAGCTCCTACAATGAGCAGTTCTTC. Its protein product is CASSRGLASSYNEQFF.

This clonotype was seen only a few times. The J gene is TRBJ2-6, the V gene TRBV12-3 or TRBV12-4; D uncertain. The CDR3 is 13 amino acids. The ends were cut back, 8 bases at V and 1 base at J, with 6 bases in the middle. The CDR3 region is CASGWSGANVLTF. The CDR3 DNA is TGTGCCAGCGGCTGGTCTGGGGCCAACGTCCTGACTTTC.

This clonotype has just a few counts. The chain joins TRBV12-3 or TRBV12-4 to TRBJ2-5; 8 bases map to TRBD1. CDR3 length equals 15 residues. Germline trimming cut 6 bases from V and 1 base from J; bases unmatched to any gene: 7. CDR3 in amino acids: CASSPGQGTQETQYF. The CDR3 DNA reads TGTGCCAGCAGCCCCGGACAGGGTACCCAAGAGACCCAGTACTTC.

This clonotype has a count of ten or more. This chain connects TRBV7-2 to TRBJ2-1; 9 bases agree with TRBD1. The CDR3 is 15 residues long. The germline gives CDR1 SGHTA, CDR2 FQGNSA. Trimming removed 3 bases from V and 8 bases from J; junction bases left unmatched: 8. DNA for the CDR3: TGTGCCAGCAGCTTCAGACAGGGGGTTGTGGATGAGCAGTTCTTC. This encodes CASSFRQGVVDEQFF.

This clonotype has at least ten counts. The gene calls are TRBV7-9 and TRBJ2-5; 7 positions match TRBD2. The J segment lost 0 bases and the V segment lost 1 base, leaving 5 bases of the junction unmatched. The CDR3 totals 16 residues. Germline V gene sequence: CDR1 SEHNR, CDR2 FQNEAQ (reference sequence). CDR3 loop: CASSLGLGGDQETQYF. The CDR3 nucleotides are TGTGCCAGCAGCTTAGGGCTTGGGGGGGACCAAGAGACCCAGTACTTC.

J is TRBJ2-3 and V is TRBV4-3; 9 positions agree with TRBD2. The CDR3 sequence is 16 residues long. V was clipped by 5 bases and J by 2 bases; unmatched bases: 8. Germline CDR1 reads LGHNA; CDR2 reads YSLEER. CDR3 residues: CASSIPRGGLTDTQYF. The CDR3 DNA is TGCGCCAGCAGCATCCCGCGGGGGGGCCTCACAGATACGCAGTATTTT.

This clonotype was counted at least ten times. This chain links TRBV5-1 with TRBJ2-5; D gene uncertain. The CDR3 contains 12 residues. V gave up 8 bases and J gave up 5 bases, with 13 bases separating them. Germline CDR1 SGHRS, CDR2 YFSETQ. CDR3 coding DNA: TGCGCCAGTAGCACCGTCGGGGAGACCCAGTACTTC. Translating it yields CASSTVGETQYF.

This clonotype occurred many times. The chain recombines TRBV4-1 with TRBJ2-1; 7 bases fit TRBD2. The ends lost 2 bases at V and 0 bases at J; junction bases unmatched: 4. Germline V gives CDR1 MGHRA, CDR2 YSYEKL. This CDR3 comprises 16 residues. CDR3 sequence: CASSQRWGGSYNEQFF. The CDR3 region has the DNA TGCGCCAGCAGCCAAAGGTGGGGGGGCTCCTACAATGAGCAGTTCTTC.

This clonotype showed up just a few times. Here the CDR3 DNA reads TGCAGTGCTCCCGGGGTGCGGGGGGGCGGGTATACGCAGTATTTT. Translating it yields CSAPGVRGGGYTQYF. This chain connects TRBV20-1 to TRBJ2-3; 9 nucleotides line up with TRBD2. Per the germline V gene, CDR1 is DFQATT and CDR2 is SNEGSKA (reference sequence). The V gene end was trimmed by 5 bases and the J gene end by 7 bases; junction bases not matched to a gene: 13. CDR3 length equals 15 residues.

This clonotype was seen more than once but under ten times. The chain carries TRBV3-1 and TRBJ2-3; 7 bases are shared with TRBD2. The germline gives CDR1 LGHDT, CDR2 YNNKEL (reference sequence). The junction had 5 bases not matched to a gene; V was cut back by 8 bases and J by 3 bases. CDR3 length: 13 residues. The CDR3 sequence: CASGAGRTDTQYF. CDR3 sequence (DNA): TGTGCCAGCGGAGCGGGGCGTACAGATACGCAGTATTTT.

This clonotype was picked up many times. This rearrangement joins TRBV4-2 to TRBJ1-5; 9 bases match TRBD1. V lost 5 bases and J lost 0; bases outside the gene matches: 2. Germline V gene lookup returns CDR1 LGHNA and CDR2 YNFKEQ. The CDR3 is 15 residues long. CDR3 nucleotide sequence: TGTGCCAGCAGCTCACAGGGGGCTAGCAATCAGCCCCAGCATTTT. Translation gives CASSSQGASNQPQHF.

This clonotype was observed many times. The rearrangement joins TRBV5-1 to TRBJ2-7, with a possible D match to TRBD1 (6 bases). The CDR3 covers 14 residues. Trimming took off 4 bases at V and 2 bases at J, with 13 bases between the two ends. The V gene's germline CDR1 is SGHRS and CDR2 YFSETQ. CDR3 residues: CASSTLTGTYEQYF. CDR3 bases: TGCGCCAGCAGCACTCTGACAGGTACCTACGAGCAGTACTTC.

This clonotype was observed at least ten times. V usage is TRBV15 and J usage is TRBJ2-3; D remains unclear. The germline V and J ends were trimmed by 8 bases and 9 bases, with 12 bases remaining between them. The CDR3 covers 11 residues. The germline V gene has CDR1 LNHNV and CDR2 YYDKDF (reference sequence). The CDR3 sequence: CATVVRGTQYF. CDR3 bases: TGTGCCACCGTAGTGAGAGGCACGCAGTATTTT.

This clonotype turned up a few times. The CDR3 region has the DNA TGCAGTGCTAGTATTACAGGGAGGACCTACGAGCAGTACTTC. Amino acid sequence: CSASITGRTYEQYF. The chain carries TRBV20-1 and TRBJ2-7; either TRBD1 or TRBD2 may supply D (6 bases each). In germline, CDR1 is DFQATT, CDR2 SNEGSKA (reference sequence). CDR3 size: 14 residues. Trimming left V 3 bases short and J 2 bases short, with 14 bases between.

This clonotype has a count of ten or more. The chain employs TRBV15 and TRBJ1-3, with 8 bases matching TRBD1. Looked up from germline, CDR1 is LNHNV and CDR2 is YYDKDF (reference sequence). Unmatched junction bases numbered 5, after V lost 0 bases and J lost 4 bases. The CDR3 sequence is 16 residues long. The CDR3 DNA reads TGTGCCACCAGCAGAGACCCAGGGGGCGAAGGAAACACCATATATTTT. Amino acids: CATSRDPGGEGNTIYF.

The sample holds many counts of this clonotype. The chain links TRBV9 to TRBJ2-3, with 13 bases matching TRBD2. The CDR3 is made up of 18 amino acids. V trimming: 4 bases; J trimming: 0 bases; junction bases outside the gene matches: 8. CDR1 and CDR2 (germline): SGDLS, YYNGEE. CDR3 sequence: CASSLTSGGAWSTDTQYF. CDR3 sequence (DNA): TGTGCCAGCAGCCTTACTAGCGGGGGGGCTTGGAGCACAGATACGCAGTATTTT.

This clonotype was picked up many times. This chain links TRBV24-1 with TRBJ2-1, with D maybe TRBD1 (5 bases). This CDR3 is built from 15 residues. The germline V gene has CDR1 KGHDR and CDR2 SFDVKD. Between the trimmed V and J ends, which lost 7 bases and 4 bases, there was a span of 16 bases. The CDR3 is CATRKDSNPYNEQFF. CDR3 DNA sequence: TGTGCCACCAGAAAAGACAGCAACCCATACAATGAGCAGTTCTTC.

A few counts support this clonotype. V is TRBV6-5 and J is TRBJ2-2, with 14 positions matching TRBD2. Germline V gives CDR1 MNHEY, CDR2 SVGAGI. This CDR3 contains 16 residues. The V segment lost 6 bases and the J segment 4 bases; nucleotides outside the gene matches: 4. CDR3 in DNA: TGTGCCAGCAGCTGGGGACTAGCGGGGGTCACCGGGGAGCTGTTTTTT. Translating it yields CASSWGLAGVTGELFF.

Only a few counts were recorded for this clonotype. The chain links TRBV7-9 to TRBJ1-4; possible D gene TRBD1, 5 bases. Trimming took 5 bases from V and 6 from J, leaving 16 bases between them. The CDR3 has 15 residues. The germline V gene encodes CDR1 SEHNR and CDR2 FQNEAQ (reference sequence). The CDR3 DNA sequence: TGTGCCAGCAGCCCAGACAGCGCCAGCCATGAAAAACTGTTTTTT. Residues: CASSPDSASHEKLFF.

This chain connects TRBV4-1 to TRBJ2-5; 8 bases agree with TRBD1. Trimming took 3 bases from V and 1 from J; bases not matched to a gene: 4. CDR3 size: 15 residues. Germline V gives CDR1 MGHRA, CDR2 YSYEKL. Here the CDR3 DNA reads TGCGCCAGCAGCCATCCTACAGGGGGCCAAGAGACCCAGTACTTC. It is translated as CASSHPTGGQETQYF.

The chain has TRBV9 and TRBJ1-3, with D unclear. Looked up from germline, CDR1 is SGDLS and CDR2 is YYNGEE. Trimming stripped 2 bases from V and 0 bases from J, with 15 bases between. This CDR3 has 17 residues. The CDR3 DNA sequence: TGTGCCAGCAGCGTTTATTGGGGTCGTCCCTCTGGAAACACCATATATTTT. Translation: CASSVYWGRPSGNTIYF.

There are many counts of this clonotype. This chain uses TRBV7-6 with TRBJ2-3; TRBD2 agrees at 7 bases. V lost 4 bases and J lost 3; bases outside the gene matches: 4. The V gene's germline CDR1 is SGHVS and CDR2 FNYEAQ. The CDR3 has 14 amino acids. The DNA for the CDR3 is TGTGCCAGCAGCTCACTAGCGAGGACAGATACGCAGTATTTT. Its protein is CASSSLARTDTQYF.